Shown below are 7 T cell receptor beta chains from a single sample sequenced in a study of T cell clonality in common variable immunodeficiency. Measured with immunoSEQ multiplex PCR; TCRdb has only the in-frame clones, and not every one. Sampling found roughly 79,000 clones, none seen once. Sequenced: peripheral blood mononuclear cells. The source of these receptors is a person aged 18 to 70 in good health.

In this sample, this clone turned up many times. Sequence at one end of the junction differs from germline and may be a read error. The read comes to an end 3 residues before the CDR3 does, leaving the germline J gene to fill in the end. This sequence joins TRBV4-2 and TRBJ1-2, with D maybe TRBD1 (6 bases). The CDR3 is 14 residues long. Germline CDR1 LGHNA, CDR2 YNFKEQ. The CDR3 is CASSQSRTDSGYTF. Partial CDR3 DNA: TGCGCCAGCAGCCAATCTAGGACAGATAGCGGC.

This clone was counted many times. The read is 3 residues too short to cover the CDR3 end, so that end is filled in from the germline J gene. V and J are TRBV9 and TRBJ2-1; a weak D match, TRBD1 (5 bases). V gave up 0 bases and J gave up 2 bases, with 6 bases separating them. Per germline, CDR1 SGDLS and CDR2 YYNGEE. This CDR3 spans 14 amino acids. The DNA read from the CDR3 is TGTGCCAGCAGCGTAGGGGGCACCTACAATGAG. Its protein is CASSVGGTYNE. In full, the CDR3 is CASSVGGTYNEQFF.

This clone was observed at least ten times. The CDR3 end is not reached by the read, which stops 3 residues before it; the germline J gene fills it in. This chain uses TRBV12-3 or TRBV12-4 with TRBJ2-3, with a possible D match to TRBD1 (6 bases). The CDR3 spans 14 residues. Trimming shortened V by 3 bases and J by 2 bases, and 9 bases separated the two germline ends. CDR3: CASSFRQATDTQYF. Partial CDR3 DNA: TGTGCCAGCAGTTTTCGACAGGCCACAGATACG.

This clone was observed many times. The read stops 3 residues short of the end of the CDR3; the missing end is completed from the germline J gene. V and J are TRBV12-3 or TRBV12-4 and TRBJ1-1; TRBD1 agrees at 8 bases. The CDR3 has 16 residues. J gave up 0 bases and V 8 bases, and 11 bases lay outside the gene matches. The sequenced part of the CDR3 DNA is TGTGCCAGCTCTGGGAGGGGACAGGAGATGAACACTGAA. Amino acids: CASSGRGQEMNTE. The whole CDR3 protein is CASSGRGQEMNTEAFF.

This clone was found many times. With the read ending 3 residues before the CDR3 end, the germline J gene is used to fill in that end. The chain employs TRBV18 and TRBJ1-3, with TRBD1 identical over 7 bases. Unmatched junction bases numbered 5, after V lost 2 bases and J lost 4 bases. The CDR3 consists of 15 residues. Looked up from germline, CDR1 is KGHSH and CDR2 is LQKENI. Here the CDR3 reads CASSPVRQGGNTIYF. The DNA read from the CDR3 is TGTGCCAGCTCACCAGTAAGACAGGGCGGAAACACC.

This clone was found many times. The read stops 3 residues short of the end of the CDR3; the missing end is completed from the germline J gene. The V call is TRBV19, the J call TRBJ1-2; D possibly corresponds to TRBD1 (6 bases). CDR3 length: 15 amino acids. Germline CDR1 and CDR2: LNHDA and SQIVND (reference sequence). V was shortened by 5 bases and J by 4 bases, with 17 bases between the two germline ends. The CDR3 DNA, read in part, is TGTGCCAGTAGTCCCACAGGGAGTTCTCTCTATGGC. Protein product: CASSPTGSSLYG. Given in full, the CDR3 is CASSPTGSSLYGYTF.

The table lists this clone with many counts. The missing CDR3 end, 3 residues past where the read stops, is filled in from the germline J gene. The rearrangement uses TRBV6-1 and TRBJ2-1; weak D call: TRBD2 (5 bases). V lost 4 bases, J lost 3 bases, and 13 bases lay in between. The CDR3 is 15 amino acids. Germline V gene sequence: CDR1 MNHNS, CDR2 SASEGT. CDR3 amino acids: CASSGTPSFYNEQFF. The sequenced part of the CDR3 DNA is TGTGCCAGCAGTGGGACTCCGTCCTTCTACAATGAG.